Described below is a single TCR beta chain sequence and its context. Its antigen is not identified. The PCR made use of 60 Vbeta and 13 Jbeta primers. Sequencing was performed with immunoSEQ multiplex PCR; in TCRdb, only in-frame clones are kept and a portion is missing. The sample contains about 160,000 clones, approximately 76% of which appear only once. V dropped 6 bases and J dropped 6; count of bases not matched to a gene: 9. Germline lookup yields CDR1 LNHDA and CDR2 SQIVND (reference sequence). The CDR3 consists of 15 residues. The data originate from a study of cytomegalovirus exposure and HLA in healthy donors. General study results and limits: Accurate HLA-A and HLA-B prediction from TCR beta sequences was reported for most subjects. When analyzed later, a missense DCLRE1C variant was found to be linked to TCR beta V- and J-gene trimming. There were a few CMV-associated chains whose specificity for CMV antigens was confirmed in vitro.

This chain uses TRBV19 with TRBJ2-1; TRBD2 agrees at 9 bases. This clonotype was sampled from a man aged 55 to 69 in good health and CMV-seronegative. What was sequenced was PBMCs. CDR3 in DNA: TGTGCCAGTAGACCTAGCGGGAATGTCCGCAATGAGCAGTTCTTC. Protein: CASRPSGNVRNEQFF.